These 25 T cell receptor beta chains were sequenced from one sample in a study of T cell responses to AZD1222 COVID-19 vaccine. Sequencing used immunoSEQ multiplex PCR; TCRdb keeps in-frame clones, though not all of them. The sample includes about 150,000 clones, 85% to 95% of them seen just once. This specimen was peripheral blood, taken on day 0 of AZD1222 vaccination. Every receptor here comes from an adult in good health.

The chain is built from TRBV18 and TRBJ1-1; no firm D call. Trimming removed 0 bases from V and 3 bases from J, with 14 bases in between. The CDR3 is 16 amino acids. Per germline, CDR1 KGHSH and CDR2 LQKENI. The CDR3 DNA reads as TGTGCCAGCTCACCACCGGGAGGGCTAAGGTACACTGAAGCTTTCTTT. Protein product: CASSPPGGLRYTEAFF.

The chain combines TRBV3-1 (or the pseudogene TRBV3-2) with TRBJ1-2; 7 nucleotides agree with TRBD1. This CDR3 contains 15 residues. The V and J ends lost 1 base and 4 bases, in that order; junction bases with no gene match: 6. Germline V lookup: CDR1 LGHDT, CDR2 YNNKEL (reference sequence). DNA for the CDR3: TGTGCCAGCAGCCAAGGGGACAGACTAGTCTATGGCTACACCTTC. Its protein product is CASSQGDRLVYGYTF.

The chain is built from TRBV4-1 and TRBJ1-5; D unclear. V was cut by 6 bases and J by 6 bases, with 9 bases left in between. The CDR3 spans 12 residues. CDR1 and CDR2 (germline): MGHRA, YSYEKL. CDR3 sequence reads: CASSSGGQPQHF. The CDR3 nucleotides are TGCGCCAGCAGTAGTGGTGGTCAGCCCCAGCATTTT.

V is TRBV5-6 and J is TRBJ2-7; TRBD1 matches at 8 bases. V lost 1 base, J lost 7 bases, and 7 bases stayed unmatched. CDR1 and CDR2 (germline): SGHDT, YYEEEE. CDR3 length: 14 amino acids. CDR3 sequence (DNA): TGTGCCAGCAGCTTGCTGGACAGGGAGCGGGAGCAGTACTTC. It is translated as CASSLLDREREQYF.

This clone was seen once. J is TRBJ1-1 and V is TRBV9; no firm D call. Germline values: CDR1 SGDLS, CDR2 YYNGEE. The length of the CDR3 is 15 residues. The V and J ends lost 3 bases and 1 base respectively, with 13 bases between them. CDR3 residues: CASSAGGKPNTEAFF. The DNA of the CDR3 is TGTGCCAGCAGCGCCGGAGGAAAGCCGAACACTGAAGCTTTCTTT.

This clone appeared a single time. This chain connects TRBV7-2 to TRBJ1-4; D remains unclear. CDR1 SGHTA and CDR2 FQGNSA come from the germline V gene. Between the trimmed V and J ends, which lost 8 bases and 0 bases, there was a span of 13 bases. This CDR3 is built from 15 residues. CDR3 residues: CASRRNPTTNEKLFF. Here the CDR3 DNA reads TGTGCCAGCCGAAGGAATCCCACAACTAATGAAAAACTGTTTTTT.

The chain is built from TRBV5-5 and TRBJ2-7, with 13 bases aligning to TRBD2. Per germline, CDR1 SGHKS and CDR2 YYEKEE (reference sequence). The CDR3 contains 18 residues. Unmatched junction bases numbered 10, after V lost 4 bases and J lost 0 bases. The CDR3 spells CASSRDAGLAGLSYEQYF. The CDR3 region has the DNA TGTGCCAGCAGCCGGGACGCGGGACTAGCGGGACTCTCCTACGAGCAGTACTTC.

Written as DNA, the CDR3 is TGTGCCAGCAGCCCGAGCCGATCCCCTTACACAGATACGCAGTATTTT. Translation gives CASSPSRSPYTDTQYF. The chain couples TRBV5-4 to TRBJ2-3; D not certain. This CDR3 is 16 amino acids long. V lost 4 bases and J lost 2, with 17 bases in between. CDR1 is SGHNT, CDR2 YYREEE, per germline (reference sequence).

The rearrangement links TRBV7-8 to TRBJ2-3; weak D call: TRBD2 (6 bases). From germline, CDR1 is SGHVS and CDR2 FQNEAQ. The V end lost 4 bases, the J end lost 5 bases, and 25 bases lay between the germline ends. The CDR3 consists of 18 residues. CDR3 sequence reads: CASSSSRRGPTLEDTQYF. As DNA, the CDR3 is TGTGCCAGCAGCTCATCCCGGAGGGGTCCCACATTGGAAGATACGCAGTATTTT.

This chain connects TRBV10-3 to TRBJ1-2, with 7 bases that match TRBD1. Germline CDR1 is ENHRY and CDR2 is SYGVKD. This CDR3 comprises 17 residues. The V gene end was trimmed by 2 bases and the J gene end by 2 bases; junction bases not matched to a gene: 11. The chain's CDR3 is CAISEAGGPTNNYGYTF. For the CDR3, the DNA is TGTGCCATCAGTGAGGCAGGGGGGCCCACTAACAACTATGGCTACACCTTC.

In its sample, this clone was seen once. The V gene is TRBV27, the J gene TRBJ1-4, with 9 bases aligning to TRBD1. This CDR3 has 19 residues. Germline lookup yields CDR1 MNHEY and CDR2 SMNVEV (reference sequence). The trim removed 5 bases at V and 3 bases at J, leaving 16 bases unmatched. This CDR3 is CASSPTGTGILRANEKLFF. CDR3 DNA sequence: TGTGCCAGCAGTCCAACAGGGACAGGGATTCTACGGGCTAATGAAAAACTGTTTTTT.

The V gene is TRBV19, the J gene TRBJ2-7; D remains ambiguous. Germline CDR1 is LNHDA and CDR2 is SQIVND (reference sequence). V was clipped by 5 bases and J by 3 bases, with 11 bases between them. CDR3 size: 13 residues. CDR3 nucleotides: TGTGCCAGTAGTTCCCCTGGCGTCTACGAGCAGTACTTC. This encodes CASSSPGVYEQYF.

The rearrangement joins TRBV6-4 to TRBJ1-6; D gene ambiguous. CDR3 length equals 15 residues. Trimming shortened V by 0 bases and J by 10 bases, and 13 bases separated the two germline ends. Germline CDR1 and CDR2: MRHNA and SNTAGT. The CDR3 DNA follows: TGTGCCAGCAGTGACTCGGCCGGTGGTGTGTCACCCCTCCACTTT. Its translation is CASSDSAGGVSPLHF.

V is TRBV28 and J is TRBJ1-1; 10 bases align to TRBD1. J gave up 0 bases and V 2 bases, and 6 bases lay outside the gene matches. The CDR3 runs 17 residues. In germline, CDR1 is MDHEN, CDR2 SYDVKM. The CDR3 nucleotides are TGTGCCAGCAGTTTACGACAGGGGGCCCTAATGAACACTGAAGCTTTCTTT. Protein product: CASSLRQGALMNTEAFF.

The chain carries TRBV4-1 and TRBJ1-4; D is undetermined. Germline V gene sequence: CDR1 MGHRA, CDR2 YSYEKL. The ends were cut back, 3 bases at V and 7 bases at J, with 9 bases in the middle. The CDR3 covers 13 residues. This chain's CDR3 is CASSQLFSEKLFF. CDR3 DNA sequence: TGCGCCAGCAGCCAGCTATTTAGTGAAAAACTGTTTTTT.

This chain joins TRBV7-5 and TRBJ1-4; TRBD1, the table's D call, was not compared with the DNA. TRBV7-5 is noted as a pseudogene. The length of the CDR3 is 16 residues. CDR3 in DNA: TGTGTCAGAAGCTTCAGCCACAGGGGAGTTAGTGAAAAACTGTTTTTT. It yields the protein CVRSFSHRGVSEKLFF.

V is TRBV15 and J is TRBJ2-7; D perhaps matches TRBD2 (6 bases). Trimming stripped 0 bases from V and 3 bases from J, with 12 bases between. The CDR3 sequence is 15 residues long. Germline V gene lookup returns CDR1 LNHNV and CDR2 YYDKDF (reference sequence). CDR3 bases: TGTGCCACCAGCAGAGATCAGGGACTGAGCTACGAGCAGTACTTC. Protein product: CATSRDQGLSYEQYF.

The chain recombines TRBV19 with TRBJ1-1; D uncertain. The CDR3 sequence is 13 residues long. CDR1 is LNHDA and CDR2 is SQIVND in the germline V gene (reference sequence). V lost 1 base and J 1 base, leaving 4 bases between the germline ends. Here the CDR3 reads CASSIVSNTEAFF. In DNA, the CDR3 is TGTGCCAGTAGTATAGTATCGAACACTGAAGCTTTCTTT.

The gene calls are TRBV15 and TRBJ1-5; D gene unclear. Trimming stripped 0 bases from V and 7 bases from J, with 4 bases between. The CDR3 totals 12 residues. The germline V gene encodes CDR1 LNHNV and CDR2 YYDKDF (reference sequence). CDR3 protein: CATSRDRQPQHF. In DNA form, the CDR3 reads TGTGCCACCAGCAGAGATCGGCAGCCCCAGCATTTT.

V usage is TRBV6-5 and J usage is TRBJ2-3; D not resolved. This CDR3 has 14 amino acids. Between the trimmed V and J ends, which lost 4 bases and 2 bases, there was a span of 10 bases. CDR1 and CDR2 (germline): MNHEY, SVGAGI. CDR3 region: CASSSWTNTDTQYF. CDR3 DNA: TGTGCCAGCAGTTCATGGACCAACACAGATACGCAGTATTTT.

The J gene is TRBJ1-5, the V gene TRBV12-5; 7 nucleotides agree with TRBD1. The CDR3 runs to 15 residues. V lost 3 bases to trimming and J lost 3 bases; unmatched junction nucleotides: 5. Germline lookup yields CDR1 LGHNT and CDR2 FRNRAP. CDR3 sequence: CASGFETGPNQPQHF. The CDR3 DNA is TGTGCTAGTGGTTTCGAGACAGGGCCCAATCAGCCCCAGCATTTT.

V gene TRBV4-2 combines with J gene TRBJ1-2; the D gene is possibly TRBD1 (6 bases). The CDR3 totals 14 residues. Per germline, CDR1 LGHNA and CDR2 YNFKEQ. Trimming pared 4 bases from V and 0 bases from J, leaving 9 bases between. In nucleotides, the CDR3 is TGTGCCAGCAGCCCCACAGGGACTAACTATGGCTACACCTTC. This sequence encodes CASSPTGTNYGYTF.

This chain joins TRBV5-4 and TRBJ1-6; no clear D gene. The germline CDR1 and CDR2 sequences are SGHNT and YYREEE (reference sequence). This CDR3 has 16 amino acids. V shed 0 bases and J shed 2 bases, with 9 bases lying between them. As DNA, the CDR3 is TGTGCCAGCAGCTTGGGACATGGGGCCTATAATTCACCCCTCCACTTT. It is translated as CASSLGHGAYNSPLHF. Supplemented by reference TRBV5-4 and TRBJ1-6, the full variable domain reads ETGVTQSPTHLIKTRGQQVTLRCSSQSGHNTVSWYQQALGQGPQFIFQYYREEENGRGNFPPRFSGLQFPNYSSELNVNALELDDSALYLCASSLGHGAYNSPLHFGNGTRLTVT.

V is TRBV4-1 and J is TRBJ1-2; D is unresolved. The CDR3 extends over 14 amino acids. V shed 1 base and J shed 5 bases, with 11 bases lying between them. Germline V lookup: CDR1 MGHRA, CDR2 YSYEKL. The CDR3 here is CASSQVPRGYGYTF. CDR3 in DNA: TGCGCCAGCAGCCAAGTTCCCCGGGGATATGGCTACACCTTC.

This chain uses TRBV30 with TRBJ1-2, with 8 bases matching TRBD1. Per the germline V gene, CDR1 is GTSNPN and CDR2 is SVGIG (reference sequence). J lost 6 bases, V lost 3 bases, and 3 bases had no gene match. The CDR3 totals 12 residues. The CDR3: CAWSPDRDGYTF. The CDR3, as DNA: TGTGCCTGGAGCCCGGACAGGGATGGCTACACCTTC.